The 8 T cell receptor beta chains given below trace back to one sample, sequenced in a study of beta chain features in type 1 diabetes. Expressed TCRB transcripts got sequenced, as all isolated RNA was reverse transcribed. Libraries were prepared by immunoSEQ multiplex PCR; TCRdb keeps only in-frame clonotypes and omits some of them. The sample includes 100,000 to 150,000 clones, around 9% of them seen just once. Findings and limits, study-wide: TCRB CDR3s from Type 1 diabetes patients were moderately but significantly shorter in all four CD4+ subsets.

Antigen specificity for these receptors is unknown. The sequenced sample was central memory CD4+ T cells from blood. Every receptor here comes from a man aged 25 to 45 with type 1 diabetes.

Turning to this clone: Its ends do not fully match the called genes, so a read error is possible. The rearrangement links TRBV7-9 to TRBJ2-1; D unclear. The CDR3 length is 13 residues. Germline V gives CDR1 SEHNR, CDR2 FQNEAQ (reference sequence). Here the CDR3 DNA reads TGTGCCACCTGGTCAGGATCCTTCAATGAGCAGTTCTTC. It codes for CATWSGSFNEQFF.

This clone came up a few times. The genes are TRBV4-2 and TRBJ2-2; 10 bases line up with TRBD2. This CDR3 spans 16 amino acids. Germline loops: CDR1 LGHNA, CDR2 YNFKEQ. Trimming at V came to 4 bases and at J to 4 bases, leaving 6 bases not matched to a gene. The chain's CDR3 is CASSLTSGAFTGELFF. CDR3 nucleotides: TGTGCCAGCAGCCTAACTAGCGGGGCTTTCACCGGGGAGCTGTTTTTT.

This clone was detected a few times. V usage is TRBV4-3 and J usage is TRBJ1-6; D ambiguous. This CDR3 has 15 amino acids. From germline, CDR1 is LGHNA and CDR2 YSLEER. V was shortened by 0 bases and J by 9 bases, with 12 bases between the two germline ends. The CDR3 DNA reads as TGCGCCAGCAGCCAAGATGCGGGGTGGGGTTCACCCCTCCACTTT. Its translation is CASSQDAGWGSPLHF.

The sample holds a few counts of this clone. V and J are TRBV6-1 and TRBJ2-4; D perhaps matches TRBD1 (6 bases). Germline V gene data show CDR1 as MNHNS and CDR2 as SASEGT. With 7 bases removed from V and 8 bases from J, the gap between germline ends came to 12 bases. There are 12 residues in the CDR3. The CDR3 spells CASTGARDIQYF. The CDR3 region has the DNA TGTGCCAGCACAGGGGCCCGGGACATTCAGTACTTC.

This clone was counted only a few times. The V call is TRBV18, the J call TRBJ2-1; 9 positions match TRBD2. V shed 1 base and J 3 bases; nucleotides not matched to a gene: 4. In germline, CDR1 is KGHSH, CDR2 LQKENI. This CDR3 is 16 amino acids long. CDR3 sequence: CASSPQRGVLYNEQFF. The CDR3 DNA reads as TGTGCCAGCTCACCACAGCGGGGGGTCCTCTACAATGAGCAGTTCTTC.

The rearrangement uses TRBV29-1 and TRBJ2-1; 8 bases are shared with TRBD1. The CDR3 covers 13 residues. Germline CDR1 reads SQVTM; CDR2 reads ANQGSEA. The junction had 9 bases not matched to a gene; V was cut back by 7 bases and J by 7 bases. DNA of the CDR3: TGCAGCGCCGACAGGGGAAAGCGGAATGAGCAGTTCTTC. Protein sequence: CSADRGKRNEQFF.

The chain uses TRBV27 and TRBJ2-1; TRBD1 matches at 8 bases. V shed 5 bases and J 5 bases; nucleotides not matched to a gene: 14. CDR1 is MNHEY, CDR2 SMNVEV, per germline (reference sequence). The CDR3 covers 17 residues. CDR3 sequence: CASSPGMGTGAHNEQFF. The CDR3 nucleotides are TGTGCCAGCAGTCCCGGAATGGGGACAGGAGCACACAATGAGCAGTTCTTC.

This chain joins TRBV18 and TRBJ2-7; 9 nucleotides line up with TRBD1. The germline V gene encodes CDR1 KGHSH and CDR2 LQKENI. The ends lost 5 bases at V and 5 bases at J; junction bases unmatched: 10. The CDR3 is 15 amino acids. The CDR3 DNA reads as TGTGCCAGCTCAAGCCTGGGGACAGGGTACGACGAGCAGTACTTC. This encodes CASSSLGTGYDEQYF. Full variable domain (outside the CDR3, taken from reference TRBV18 and TRBJ2-7): NAGVMQNPRHLVRRRGQEARLRCSPMKGHSHVYWYRQLPEEGLKFMVYLQKENIIDESGMPKERFSAEFPKEGPSILRIQQVVRGDSAAYFCASSSLGTGYDEQYFGPGTRLTVT.